The rows below give T cell receptor beta chains drawn from one sample of a study of cytotoxic CD8 clonotypes in ibrutinib-treated CLL. Profiled with immunoSEQ multiplex PCR; TCRdb holds only in-frame clones, not every one. The sample records more than 35,000 clones, 70% to 80% being singletons. The starting material was PBMCs, obtained at disease progression, from a patient treated with ibrutinib. The receptor source for this set is a human donor with chronic lymphocytic leukemia. The CDR3 runs from the conserved cysteine through the conserved F or W. The D gene is left open where the match is weak. Size values are once, few and many counts, or a class for expanded clones, and some rows have none.

V,D,size,J,CDR3,DNA
TRBV27,TRBD2,.,TRBJ2-3,CASSLLVRTSVDDTQYF,TGTGCCAGCAGTTTATTGGTTCGGACTAGCGTCGACGATACGCAGTATTTT
TRBV5-1,.,few,TRBJ1-1,CASSLGTEAFF,TGCGCCAGCAGCTTAGGCACTGAAGCTTTCTTT
TRBV5-5,.,.,TRBJ2-2,CASSPTGTNTGELFF,TGTGCCAGCAGCCCTACCGGGACGAACACCGGGGAGCTGTTTTTT
TRBV18,.,.,TRBJ1-4,CASSPWEGNEKLFF,TGTGCCAGCTCACCATGGGAGGGGAATGAAAAACTGTTTTTT
TRBV19,.,.,TRBJ1-5,CASTGASNQPQHF,TGTGCCAGTACAGGGGCGAGCAATCAGCCCCAGCATTTT
TRBV2,TRBD1,few,TRBJ1-6,CASRLQGRHSPLHF,TGTGCCAGCAGACTACAGGGGAGGCACTCACCCCTCCACTTT
TRBV15,.,.,TRBJ2-3,CATSRGDITDTQYF,TGTGCCACCAGCAGAGGGGACATCACAGATACGCAGTATTTT
TRBV5-1,.,.,TRBJ1-2,CASSPAQGGYTF,TGCGCCAGCAGCCCAGCACAGGGTGGCTACACCTTC
TRBV7-9,.,few,TRBJ1-4,CASIDTASGELFF,TGTGCCAGCATCGATACGGCCAGTGGGGAACTGTTTTTT
TRBV5-5,TRBD1,.,TRBJ1-2,CASSLVGTGDYGYTF,TGTGCCAGCAGCTTGGTCGGGACAGGGGATTATGGCTACACCTTC
TRBV15,.,.,TRBJ2-3,CATSRDRGGSTDTQYF,TGTGCCACCAGCAGAGACCGAGGGGGAAGCACAGATACGCAGTATTTT
TRBV19,TRBD1,.,TRBJ1-1,CASSRTGLMNTEAFF,TGTGCCAGTAGCCGGACAGGGTTAATGAACACTGAAGCTTTCTTT
TRBV5-5,.,.,TRBJ1-2,CASSLGKDDGYTF,TGTGCCAGCAGCTTGGGAAAGGACGATGGCTACACCTTC
TRBV27,.,.,TRBJ1-1,CASTLGRNTEAFF,TGTGCCAGCACCCTGGGACGGAACACTGAAGCTTTCTTT
TRBV18,.,.,TRBJ1-3,CASSPARVLGNTIYF,TGTGCCAGCTCACCTGCCAGAGTGCTTGGAAACACCATATATTTT
TRBV5-4,.,once,TRBJ1-2,CASSTSSSNYGYTF,TGTGCCAGCAGCACGAGTAGTTCTAACTATGGCTACACCTTC
TRBV28,.,.,TRBJ1-5,CASALVDSNQPQHF,TGTGCCAGCGCCCTTGTGGATAGCAATCAGCCCCAGCATTTT